This T cell receptor beta chain originates from a study of T cell responses to AZD1222 COVID-19 vaccine. Study summary: Second-dose intervals near 4 or 12 weeks were combined. Whole-study results and caveats: Seropositivity was recorded at baseline in only six AZD1222 recipients. Repertoires were collected only later (after the peak T cell response had occurred).

The table lists this clone with a count of one. Its antigen remains unknown. Method: immunoSEQ multiplex PCR; TCRdb's copy keeps in-frame clones and lacks some. The table shows 150,000 to 200,000 clones, with around 93% occurring only once. The TCR comes from an adult in good health. The sequences come from peripheral blood, collected on day 0 of AZD1222 vaccination.

This CDR3 reads CASSLTGNTEAFF. CDR3 bases: TGTGCCAGCAGCTTGACAGGGAACACTGAAGCTTTCTTT. V gene TRBV7-9 combines with J gene TRBJ1-1; TRBD1 is a possible D gene (6 bases). The V end was cut by 3 bases, the J end by 1 base, with 6 bases between. Germline loops: CDR1 SEHNR, CDR2 FQNEAQ (reference sequence). The CDR3 contains 13 residues.